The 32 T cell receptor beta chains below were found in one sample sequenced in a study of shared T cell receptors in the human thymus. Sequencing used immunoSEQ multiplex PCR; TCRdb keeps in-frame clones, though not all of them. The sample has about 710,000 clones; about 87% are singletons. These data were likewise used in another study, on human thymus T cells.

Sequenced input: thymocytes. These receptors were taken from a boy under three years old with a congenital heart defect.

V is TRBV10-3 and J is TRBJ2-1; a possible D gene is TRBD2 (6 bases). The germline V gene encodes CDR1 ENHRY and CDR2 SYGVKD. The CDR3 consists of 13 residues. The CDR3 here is CANSLGEEDEQFF. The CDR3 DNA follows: TGTGCAAATTCCCTGGGGGAGGAGGATGAGCAGTTCTTC.

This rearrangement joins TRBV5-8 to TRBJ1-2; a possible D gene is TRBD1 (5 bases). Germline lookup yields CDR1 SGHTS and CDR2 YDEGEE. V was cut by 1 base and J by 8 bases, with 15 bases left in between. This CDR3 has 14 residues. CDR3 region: CASSLPLDSEGYTF. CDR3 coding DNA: TGTGCCAGCAGCTTGCCCTTAGACAGTGAGGGCTACACCTTC.

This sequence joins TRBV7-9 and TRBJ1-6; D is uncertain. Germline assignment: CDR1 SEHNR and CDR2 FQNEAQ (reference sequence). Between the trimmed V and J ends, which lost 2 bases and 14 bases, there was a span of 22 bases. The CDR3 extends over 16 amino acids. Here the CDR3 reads CASSLPLLTIPGTLHF. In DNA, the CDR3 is TGTGCCAGCAGCTTACCTCTACTGACCATCCCGGGAACCCTCCACTTT.

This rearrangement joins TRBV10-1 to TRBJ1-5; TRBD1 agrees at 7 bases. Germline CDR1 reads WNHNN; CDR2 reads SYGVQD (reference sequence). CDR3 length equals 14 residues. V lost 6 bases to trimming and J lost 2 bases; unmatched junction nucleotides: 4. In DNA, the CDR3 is TGCGCCAGCAGCCCAGGGGGGTGCAATCAGCCCCAGCATTTT. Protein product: CASSPGGCNQPQHF.

The CDR3 DNA is TGTGCCAGCAGTAGCGGGACCCGACGATACGAGCAGTACTTC. It specifies CASSSGTRRYEQYF. The chain joins TRBV7-2 to TRBJ2-7; TRBD2 matches at 8 bases. This CDR3 region has 14 residues. Germline V gives CDR1 SGHTA, CDR2 FQGNSA. Unmatched junction bases numbered 8, after V lost 6 bases and J lost 4 bases.

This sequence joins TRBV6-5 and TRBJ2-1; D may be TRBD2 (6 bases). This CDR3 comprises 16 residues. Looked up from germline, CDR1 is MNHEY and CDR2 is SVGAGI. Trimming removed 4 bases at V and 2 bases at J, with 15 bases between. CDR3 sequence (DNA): TGTGCCAGCAGTTCTAGAGCGGGCAAAACCTACAATGAGCAGTTCTTC. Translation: CASSSRAGKTYNEQFF.

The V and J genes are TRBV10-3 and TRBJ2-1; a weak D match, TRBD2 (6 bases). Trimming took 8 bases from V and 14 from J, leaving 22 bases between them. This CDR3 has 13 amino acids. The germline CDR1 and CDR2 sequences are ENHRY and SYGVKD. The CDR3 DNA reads TGTGCCATCTATACAGGATTCCCGGGAGAGAAGTTCTTC. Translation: CAIYTGFPGEKFF.

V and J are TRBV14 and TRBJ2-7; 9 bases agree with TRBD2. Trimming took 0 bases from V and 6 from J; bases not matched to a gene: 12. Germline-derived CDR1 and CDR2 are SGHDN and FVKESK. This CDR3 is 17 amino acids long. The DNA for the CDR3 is TGTGCCAGCAGCCAAGAAGCTCGATTAGCGGGAGAACGCGAGCAGTACTTC. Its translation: CASSQEARLAGEREQYF.

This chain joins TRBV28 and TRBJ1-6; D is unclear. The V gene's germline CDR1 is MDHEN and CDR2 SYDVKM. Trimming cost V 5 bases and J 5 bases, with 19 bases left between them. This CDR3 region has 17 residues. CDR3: CASSPSPPLKDNSPLHF. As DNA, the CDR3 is TGTGCCAGCAGTCCCAGTCCCCCGTTGAAAGATAATTCACCCCTCCACTTT.

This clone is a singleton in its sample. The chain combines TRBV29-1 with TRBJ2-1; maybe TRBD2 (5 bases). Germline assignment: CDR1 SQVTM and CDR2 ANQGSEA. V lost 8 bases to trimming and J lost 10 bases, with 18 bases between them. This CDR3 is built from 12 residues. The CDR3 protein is CSSRAVGREQFF. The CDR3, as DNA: TGCAGCTCTCGAGCGGTGGGTCGGGAGCAGTTCTTC.

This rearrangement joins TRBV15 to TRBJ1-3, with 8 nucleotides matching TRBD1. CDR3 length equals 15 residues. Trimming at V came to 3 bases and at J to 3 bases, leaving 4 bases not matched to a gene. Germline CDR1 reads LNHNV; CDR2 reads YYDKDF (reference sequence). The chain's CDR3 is CATSRQGADGNTIYF. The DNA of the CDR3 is TGTGCCACCAGCAGGCAGGGGGCTGATGGAAACACCATATATTTT.

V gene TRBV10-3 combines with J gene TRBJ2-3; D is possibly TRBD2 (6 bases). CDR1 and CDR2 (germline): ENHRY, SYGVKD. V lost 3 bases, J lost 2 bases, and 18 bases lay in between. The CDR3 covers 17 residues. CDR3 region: CAISDPKGWDSTDTQYF. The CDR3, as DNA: TGTGCCATCAGTGACCCAAAGGGATGGGACTCCACAGATACGCAGTATTTT.

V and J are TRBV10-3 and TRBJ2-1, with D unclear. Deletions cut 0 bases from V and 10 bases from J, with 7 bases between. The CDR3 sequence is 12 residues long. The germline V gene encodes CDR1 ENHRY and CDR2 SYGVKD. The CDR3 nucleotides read TGTGCCATCAGTGAGTCCCGTCGGGAGCAGTTCTTC. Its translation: CAISESRREQFF.

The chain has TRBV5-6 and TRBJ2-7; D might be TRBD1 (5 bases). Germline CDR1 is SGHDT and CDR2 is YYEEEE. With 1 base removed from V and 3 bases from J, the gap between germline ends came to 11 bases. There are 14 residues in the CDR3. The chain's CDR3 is CASSLNGRVYEQYF. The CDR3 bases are TGTGCCAGCAGCTTGAATGGCAGGGTCTACGAGCAGTACTTC.

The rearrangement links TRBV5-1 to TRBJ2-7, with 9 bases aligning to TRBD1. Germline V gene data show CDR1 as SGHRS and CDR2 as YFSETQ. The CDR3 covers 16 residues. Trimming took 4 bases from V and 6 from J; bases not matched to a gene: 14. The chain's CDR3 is CASSPGQGKSSCEQYF. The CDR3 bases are TGCGCCAGCAGCCCGGGACAGGGAAAATCATCTTGCGAGCAGTACTTC.

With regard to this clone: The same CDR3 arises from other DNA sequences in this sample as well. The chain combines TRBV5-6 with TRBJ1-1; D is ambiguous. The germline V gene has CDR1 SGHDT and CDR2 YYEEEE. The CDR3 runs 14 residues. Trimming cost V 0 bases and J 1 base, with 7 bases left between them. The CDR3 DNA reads TGTGCCAGCAGCTTGGGGAGGGAGAACACTGAAGCTTTCTTT. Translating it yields CASSLGRENTEAFF.

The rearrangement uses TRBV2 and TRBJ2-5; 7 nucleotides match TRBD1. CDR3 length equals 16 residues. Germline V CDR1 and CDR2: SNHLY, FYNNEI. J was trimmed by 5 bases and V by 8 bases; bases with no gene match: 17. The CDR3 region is CASSTTRETGPETQYF. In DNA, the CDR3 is TGTGCCAGCTCCACGACAAGAGAGACAGGGCCGGAGACCCAGTACTTC.

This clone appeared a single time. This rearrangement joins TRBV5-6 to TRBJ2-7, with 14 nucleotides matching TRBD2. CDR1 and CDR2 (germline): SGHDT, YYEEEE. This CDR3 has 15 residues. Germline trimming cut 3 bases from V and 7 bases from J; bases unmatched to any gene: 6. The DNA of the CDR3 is TGTGCCAGCAGCTGGGGGACTAGCGGGGGAAAAGAGCAGTACTTC. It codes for CASSWGTSGGKEQYF.

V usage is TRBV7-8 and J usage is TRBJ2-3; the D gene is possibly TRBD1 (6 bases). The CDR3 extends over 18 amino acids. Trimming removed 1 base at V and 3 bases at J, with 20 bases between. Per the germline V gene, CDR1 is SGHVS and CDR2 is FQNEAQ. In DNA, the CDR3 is TGTGCCAGCAGCTTAGTCAACACAGGGCAGTGGAGAACAGATACGCAGTATTTT. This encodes CASSLVNTGQWRTDTQYF.

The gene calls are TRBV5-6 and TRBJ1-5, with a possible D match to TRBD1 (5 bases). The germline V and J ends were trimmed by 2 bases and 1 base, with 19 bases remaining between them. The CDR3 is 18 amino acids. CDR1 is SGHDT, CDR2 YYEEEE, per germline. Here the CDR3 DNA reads TGTGCCAGCAGCTTCCCGCGGCAGGGTATGGACAGCAATCAGCCCCAGCATTTT. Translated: CASSFPRQGMDSNQPQHF.

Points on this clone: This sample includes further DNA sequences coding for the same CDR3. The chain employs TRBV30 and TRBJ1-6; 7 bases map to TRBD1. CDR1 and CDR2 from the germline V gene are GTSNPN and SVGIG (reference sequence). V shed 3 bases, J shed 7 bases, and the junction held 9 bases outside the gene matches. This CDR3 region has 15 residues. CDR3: CAWREGTVLNSPLHF. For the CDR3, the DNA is TGTGCCTGGAGGGAGGGGACAGTGCTAAATTCACCCCTCCACTTT.

The CDR3 bases are TGTGCCAGCAGCCCGACAGAATATGGCTACACCTTC. Amino acid sequence: CASSPTEYGYTF. The chain joins TRBV5-5 to TRBJ1-2; D may be TRBD1 (5 bases). V was clipped by 4 bases and J by 5 bases, with 9 bases between them. This CDR3 has 12 residues. Germline values: CDR1 SGHKS, CDR2 YYEKEE (reference sequence). The entire variable domain, with the rest obtained from reference TRBV5-5 and TRBJ1-2, is as follows: DAGVTQSPTHLIKTRGQQVTLRCSPISGHKSVSWYQQVLGQGPQFIFQYYEKEERGRGNFPDRFSARQFPNYSSELNVNALLLGDSALYLCASSPTEYGYTFGSGTRLTVV.

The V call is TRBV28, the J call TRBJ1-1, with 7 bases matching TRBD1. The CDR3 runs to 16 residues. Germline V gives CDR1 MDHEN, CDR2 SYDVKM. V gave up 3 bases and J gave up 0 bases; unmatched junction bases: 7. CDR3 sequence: CASSFDRESMNTEAFF. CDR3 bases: TGTGCCAGCAGTTTTGACAGGGAGTCTATGAACACTGAAGCTTTCTTT.

The CDR3 sequence: CASRDRERYEQYF. CDR3 coding DNA: TGTGCCAGCAGGGACAGGGAGCGCTACGAGCAGTACTTC. The J gene is TRBJ2-7, the V gene TRBV27; 8 bases match TRBD1. Germline loops: CDR1 MNHEY, CDR2 SMNVEV (reference sequence). The V and J ends lost 6 bases and 3 bases, in that order; junction bases with no gene match: 4. The CDR3 has 13 amino acids.

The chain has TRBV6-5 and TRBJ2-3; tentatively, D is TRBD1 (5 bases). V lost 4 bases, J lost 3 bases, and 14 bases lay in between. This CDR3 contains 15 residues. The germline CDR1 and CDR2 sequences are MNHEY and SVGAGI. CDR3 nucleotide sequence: TGTGCCAGCAGTTGCCGCGACAGCGAAACAGATACGCAGTATTTT. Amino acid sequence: CASSCRDSETDTQYF.

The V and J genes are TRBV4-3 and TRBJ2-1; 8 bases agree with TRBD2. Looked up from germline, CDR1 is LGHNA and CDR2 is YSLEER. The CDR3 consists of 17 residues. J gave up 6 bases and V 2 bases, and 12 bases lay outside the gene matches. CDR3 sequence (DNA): TGCGCCAGCAGCCAATATGGGGGGACGGGAGGGCTCAATGAGCAGTTCTTC. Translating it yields CASSQYGGTGGLNEQFF.

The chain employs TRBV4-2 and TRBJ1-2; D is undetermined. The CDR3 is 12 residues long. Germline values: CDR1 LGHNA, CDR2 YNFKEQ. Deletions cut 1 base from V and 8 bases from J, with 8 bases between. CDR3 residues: CASSQGTLGYTF. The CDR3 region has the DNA TGTGCCAGCAGCCAAGGGACTTTGGGCTACACCTTC.

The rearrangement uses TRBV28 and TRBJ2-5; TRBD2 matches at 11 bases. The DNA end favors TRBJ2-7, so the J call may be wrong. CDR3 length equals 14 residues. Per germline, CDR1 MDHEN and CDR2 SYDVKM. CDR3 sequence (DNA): TGTGCCAGCAGGACTAGCGGGAAGAACTGCGAGCAGTACTTC. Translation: CASRTSGKNCEQYF.

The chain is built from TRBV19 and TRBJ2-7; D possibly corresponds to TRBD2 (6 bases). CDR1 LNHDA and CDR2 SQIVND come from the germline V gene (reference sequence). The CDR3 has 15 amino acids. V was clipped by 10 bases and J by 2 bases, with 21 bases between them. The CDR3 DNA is TGTGCCACCCTCCCTGGAGCGGGCCAACCCTACGAGCAGTACTTC. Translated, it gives CATLPGAGQPYEQYF.

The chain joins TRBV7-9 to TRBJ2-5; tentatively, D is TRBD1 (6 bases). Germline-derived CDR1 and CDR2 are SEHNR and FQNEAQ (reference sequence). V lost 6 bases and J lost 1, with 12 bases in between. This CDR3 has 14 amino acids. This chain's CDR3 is CASRTPQGQETQYF. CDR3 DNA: TGTGCCAGCAGAACACCACAGGGCCAAGAGACCCAGTACTTC.

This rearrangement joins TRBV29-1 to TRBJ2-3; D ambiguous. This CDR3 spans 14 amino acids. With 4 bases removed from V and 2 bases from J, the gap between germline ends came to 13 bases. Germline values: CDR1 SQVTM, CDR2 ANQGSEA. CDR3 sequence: CSVALPTYTDTQYF. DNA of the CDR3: TGCAGCGTTGCCCTTCCAACCTACACAGATACGCAGTATTTT.

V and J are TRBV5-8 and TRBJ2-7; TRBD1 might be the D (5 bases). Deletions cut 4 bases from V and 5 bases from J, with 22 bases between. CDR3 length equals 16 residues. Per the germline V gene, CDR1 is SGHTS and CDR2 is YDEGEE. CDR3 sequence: CASSITYQGLIDEQYF. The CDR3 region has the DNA TGTGCCAGCAGCATAACATATCAGGGATTGATCGACGAGCAGTACTTC.